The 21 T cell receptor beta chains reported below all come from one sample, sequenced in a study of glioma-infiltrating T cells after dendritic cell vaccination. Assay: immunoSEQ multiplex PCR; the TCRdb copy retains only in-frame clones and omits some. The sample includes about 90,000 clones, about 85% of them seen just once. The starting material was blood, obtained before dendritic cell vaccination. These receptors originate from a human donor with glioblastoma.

Written as DNA, the CDR3 is TGTGCCAGCAGCTACACGGGGGGGGCCACAGCAGATACGCAGTATTTT. Translated: CASSYTGGATADTQYF. The rearrangement joins TRBV11-2 to TRBJ2-3; TRBD2 matches at 8 bases. J was trimmed by 4 bases and V by 4 bases; bases with no gene match: 10. The CDR3 totals 16 residues. CDR1 and CDR2 (germline): SGHAT, FQNNGV.

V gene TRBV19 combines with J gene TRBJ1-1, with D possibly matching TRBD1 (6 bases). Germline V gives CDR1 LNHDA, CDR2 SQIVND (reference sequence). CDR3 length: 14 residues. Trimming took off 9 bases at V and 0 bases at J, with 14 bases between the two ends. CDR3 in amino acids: CASRRQVMNTEAFF. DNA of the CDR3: TGTGCCAGCCGTAGACAGGTTATGAACACTGAAGCTTTCTTT.

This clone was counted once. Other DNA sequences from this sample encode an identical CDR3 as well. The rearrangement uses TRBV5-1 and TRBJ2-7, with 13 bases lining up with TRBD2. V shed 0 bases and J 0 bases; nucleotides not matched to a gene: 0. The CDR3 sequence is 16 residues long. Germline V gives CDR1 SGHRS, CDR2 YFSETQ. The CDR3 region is CASSLGLAGGSYEQYF. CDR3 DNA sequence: TGCGCCAGCAGCTTGGGACTAGCGGGAGGCTCCTACGAGCAGTACTTC.

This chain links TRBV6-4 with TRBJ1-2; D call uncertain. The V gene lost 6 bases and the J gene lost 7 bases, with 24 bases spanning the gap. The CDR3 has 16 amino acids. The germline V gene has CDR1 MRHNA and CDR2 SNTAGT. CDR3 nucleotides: TGTGCCAGCAGCCCCTCCCTAGGCTTCGGTAATGCTGGCTACACCTTC. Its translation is CASSPSLGFGNAGYTF.

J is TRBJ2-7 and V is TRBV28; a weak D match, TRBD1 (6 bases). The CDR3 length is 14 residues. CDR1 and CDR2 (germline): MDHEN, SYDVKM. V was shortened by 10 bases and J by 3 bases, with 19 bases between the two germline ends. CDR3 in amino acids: CATLRGTLGYEQYF. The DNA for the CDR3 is TGTGCCACCCTCAGGGGAACTCTGGGCTACGAGCAGTACTTC.

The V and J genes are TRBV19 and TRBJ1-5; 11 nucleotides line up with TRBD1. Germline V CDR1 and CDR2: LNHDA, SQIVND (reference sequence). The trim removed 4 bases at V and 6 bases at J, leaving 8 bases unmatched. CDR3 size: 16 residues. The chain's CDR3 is CASSTTGTGGGQPQHF. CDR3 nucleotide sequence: TGTGCCAGTAGTACAACTGGGACAGGGGGAGGTCAGCCCCAGCATTTT.

CDR3 region: CASSSTAPVAEAFF. For the CDR3, the DNA is TGTGCCAGCAGCAGTACAGCCCCCGTCGCTGAAGCTTTCTTT. V usage is TRBV11-1 and J usage is TRBJ1-1; D unclear. The V end lost 5 bases, the J end lost 6 bases, and 16 bases lay between the germline ends. The CDR3 runs to 14 residues. The V gene's germline CDR1 is SGHAT and CDR2 FQDESV (reference sequence). Drawing the rest from reference TRBV11-1 and TRBJ1-1, the complete variable domain is EAEVAQSPRYKITEKSQAVAFWCDPISGHATLYWYRQILGQGPELLVQFQDESVVDDSQLPKDRFSAERLKGVDSTLKIQPAELGDSAMYLCASSSTAPVAEAFFGQGTRLTVV.

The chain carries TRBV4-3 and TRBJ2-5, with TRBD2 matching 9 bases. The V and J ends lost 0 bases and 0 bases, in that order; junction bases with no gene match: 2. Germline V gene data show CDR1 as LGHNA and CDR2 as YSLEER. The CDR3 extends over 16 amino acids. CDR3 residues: CASSQDLAGYQETQYF. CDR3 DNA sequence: TGCGCCAGCAGCCAAGATCTAGCGGGGTACCAAGAGACCCAGTACTTC.

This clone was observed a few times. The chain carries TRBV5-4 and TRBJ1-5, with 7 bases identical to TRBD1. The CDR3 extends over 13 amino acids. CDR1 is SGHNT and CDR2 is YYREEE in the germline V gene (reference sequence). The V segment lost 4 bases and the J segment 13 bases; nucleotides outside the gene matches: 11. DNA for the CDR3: TGTGCCAGCAGCGTGGGACAGAACCAGCGACAGCATTTT. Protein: CASSVGQNQRQHF.

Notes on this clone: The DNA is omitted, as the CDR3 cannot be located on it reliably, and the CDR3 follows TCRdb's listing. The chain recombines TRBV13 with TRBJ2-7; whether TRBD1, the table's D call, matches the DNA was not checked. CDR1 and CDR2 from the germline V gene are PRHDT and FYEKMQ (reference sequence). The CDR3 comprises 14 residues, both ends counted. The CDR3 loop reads CASSWGIGTGDWYF.

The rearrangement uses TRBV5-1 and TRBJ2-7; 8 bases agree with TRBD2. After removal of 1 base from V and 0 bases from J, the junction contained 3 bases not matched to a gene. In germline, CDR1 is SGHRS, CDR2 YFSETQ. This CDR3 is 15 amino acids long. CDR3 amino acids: CASSLLSGSSYEQYF. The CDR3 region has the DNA TGCGCCAGCAGCTTGTTAAGCGGGAGCTCCTACGAGCAGTACTTC.

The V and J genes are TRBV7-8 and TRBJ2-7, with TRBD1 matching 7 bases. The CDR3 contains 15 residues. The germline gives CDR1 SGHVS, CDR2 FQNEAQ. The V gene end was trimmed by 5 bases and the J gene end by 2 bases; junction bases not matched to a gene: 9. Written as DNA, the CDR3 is TGTGCCAGCAGCGAGAGGACAGGAACAACCTACGAGCAGTACTTC. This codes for CASSERTGTTYEQYF.

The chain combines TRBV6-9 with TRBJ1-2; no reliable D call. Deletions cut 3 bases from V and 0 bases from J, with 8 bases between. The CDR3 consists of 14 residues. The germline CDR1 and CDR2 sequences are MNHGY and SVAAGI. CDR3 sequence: CASSYSLSNYGYTF. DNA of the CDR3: TGTGCCAGCAGTTACTCTCTATCTAACTATGGCTACACCTTC.

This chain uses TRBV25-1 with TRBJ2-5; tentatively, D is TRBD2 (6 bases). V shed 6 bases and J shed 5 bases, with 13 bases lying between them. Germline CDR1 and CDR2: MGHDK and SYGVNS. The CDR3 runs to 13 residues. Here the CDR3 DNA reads TGTGCCAGCAGCCGACTAGTTGGGGAGACCCAGTACTTC. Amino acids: CASSRLVGETQYF. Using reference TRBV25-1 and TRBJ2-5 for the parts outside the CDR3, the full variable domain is EADIYQTPRYLVIGTGKKITLECSQTMGHDKMYWYQQDPGMELHLIHYSYGVNSTEKGDLSSESTVSRIRTEHFPLTLESARPSHTSQYLCASSRLVGETQYFGPGTRLLVL.

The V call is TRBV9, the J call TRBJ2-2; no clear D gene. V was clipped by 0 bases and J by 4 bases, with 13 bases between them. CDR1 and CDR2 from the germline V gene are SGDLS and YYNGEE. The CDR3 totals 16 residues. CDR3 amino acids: CASSVDGGFFTGELFF. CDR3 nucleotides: TGTGCCAGCAGCGTAGACGGCGGATTTTTCACCGGGGAGCTGTTTTTT.

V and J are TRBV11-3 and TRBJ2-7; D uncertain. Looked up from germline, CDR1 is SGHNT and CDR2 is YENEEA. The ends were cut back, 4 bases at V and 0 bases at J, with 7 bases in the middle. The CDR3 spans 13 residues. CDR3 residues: CASSSHPSYEQYF. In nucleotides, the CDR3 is TGTGCCAGCAGCTCACACCCCTCCTACGAGCAGTACTTC.

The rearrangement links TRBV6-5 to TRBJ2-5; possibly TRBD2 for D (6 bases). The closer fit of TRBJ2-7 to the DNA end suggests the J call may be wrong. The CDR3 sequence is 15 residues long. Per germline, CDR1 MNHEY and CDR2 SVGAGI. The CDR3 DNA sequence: TGTGCCAGCAGCCCCCGAGGCGGGGCCTCCTACGAGCAGTACTTC. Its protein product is CASSPRGGASYEQYF.

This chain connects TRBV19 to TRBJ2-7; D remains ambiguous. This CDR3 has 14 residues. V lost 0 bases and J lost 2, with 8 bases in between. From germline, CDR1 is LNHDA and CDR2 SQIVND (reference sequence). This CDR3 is CASSIDSLTYEQYF. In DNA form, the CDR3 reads TGTGCCAGTAGTATAGATTCCCTTACCTACGAGCAGTACTTC.

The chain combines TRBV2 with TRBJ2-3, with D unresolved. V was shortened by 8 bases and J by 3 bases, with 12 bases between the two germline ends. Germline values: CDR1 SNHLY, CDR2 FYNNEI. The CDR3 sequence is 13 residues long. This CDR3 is CASSTVGTDTQYF. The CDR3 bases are TGTGCCAGCTCGACTGTTGGAACAGATACGCAGTATTTT.

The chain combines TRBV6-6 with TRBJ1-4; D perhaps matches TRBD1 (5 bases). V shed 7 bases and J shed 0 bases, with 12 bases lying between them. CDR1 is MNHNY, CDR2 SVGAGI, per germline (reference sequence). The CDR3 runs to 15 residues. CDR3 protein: CASTPGGATNEKLFF. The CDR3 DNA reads TGTGCCAGCACCCCCGGGGGAGCAACTAATGAAAAACTGTTTTTT.

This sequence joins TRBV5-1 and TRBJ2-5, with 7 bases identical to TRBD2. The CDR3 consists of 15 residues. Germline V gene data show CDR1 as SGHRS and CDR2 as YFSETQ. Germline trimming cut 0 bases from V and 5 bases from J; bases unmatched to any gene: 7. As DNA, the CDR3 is TGCGCCAGCAGCTTGGCGGGAGGCAGGGCGGAGACCCAGTACTTC. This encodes CASSLAGGRAETQYF.